These T cell receptor beta chains were read from a single sample in a study of blood T cell repertoires in COVID-19. TCRdb keeps only in-frame clones here, not all; method: immunoSEQ multiplex PCR. The sample lists just over 150,000 clones, around 87% occurring once. Sequenced: PBMCs or T cells enriched from blood (not recorded which). These receptors all come from a woman between 45 and 65 years old who had recovered from COVID-19. CDR3s include the opening cysteine and the closing phenylalanine or tryptophan. A D gene is named only where the DNA matches it firmly. Not all rows give a size; the values are once, few, many and, for expanded clones, a class.

>TRBV15|TRBD1|TRBJ2-6|.
CATSSEQGSGANVLTF
TGTGCCACCAGCAGTGAACAGGGGTCTGGGGCCAACGTCCTGACTTTC
>TRBV6-5|.|TRBJ1-2|.
CASSYSGQYYGYTF
TGTGCCAGCAGTTACAGCGGACAGTATTATGGCTACACCTTC
>TRBV3-1/TRBV3-2|TRBD2|TRBJ2-3|.
CASSQDSVTRGKRDTQYF
TGTGCCAGCAGCCAAGATTCGGTTACGCGGGGGAAAAGAGATACGCAGTATTTT
>TRBV6-6|.|TRBJ1-6|.
CASSYSNELHNSPLHF
TGTGCCAGCAGTTACTCGAACGAACTCCATAATTCACCCCTCCACTTT
>TRBV4-3|.|TRBJ1-1|.
CASSQDRITEAFF
TGCGCCAGCAGCCAAGATAGAATCACTGAAGCTTTCTTT
>TRBV29-1|TRBD1|TRBJ1-2|.
CSGTTGEHGYTF
TGCAGCGGGACGACAGGGGAACATGGCTACACCTTC
>TRBV18|.|TRBJ1-6|.
CASSLRTERNSPLHF
TGTGCCAGCTCACTACGGACAGAACGTAATTCACCCCTCCACTTT
>TRBV7-8|TRBD1|TRBJ2-5|.
CASSSLADRARETQYF
TGTGCCAGCAGCTCCCTCGCGGACAGGGCTCGGGAGACCCAGTACTTC
>TRBV18|.|TRBJ2-3|.
CASSRTATDTQYF
TGTGCCAGCTCACGTACAGCCACAGATACGCAGTATTTT
>TRBV10-3|TRBD1|TRBJ1-1|.
CAISFQGVEAFF
TGTGCCATCAGTTTTCAGGGGGTGGAAGCTTTCTTT
>TRBV6-5|.|TRBJ1-3|.
CASSSSRLVSGNTIYF
TGTGCCAGCAGTTCCTCACGACTGGTCTCTGGAAACACCATATATTTT
>TRBV7-2|TRBD1|TRBJ1-4|few
CATATGINEKLFF
TGTGCCACCGCGACAGGGATTAATGAAAAACTGTTTTTT
>TRBV11-3|.|TRBJ2-5|.
CASNNIDRWSNQETQYF
TGTGCCAGCAACAACATTGACAGGTGGTCCAACCAAGAGACCCAGTACTTC
>TRBV7-2|.|TRBJ1-4|.
CASSPTGLSNEKLFF
TGTGCCAGCAGCCCGACGGGGTTGAGTAATGAAAAACTGTTTTTT
>TRBV6-4|.|TRBJ1-1|.
CASSANGWNTEAFF
TGTGCCAGCAGTGCCAACGGGTGGAACACTGAAGCTTTCTTT
>TRBV6-5|.|TRBJ2-3|.
CASSYQGRRTDTQYF
TGTGCCAGCAGTTACCAGGGCCGAAGGACAGATACGCAGTATTTT